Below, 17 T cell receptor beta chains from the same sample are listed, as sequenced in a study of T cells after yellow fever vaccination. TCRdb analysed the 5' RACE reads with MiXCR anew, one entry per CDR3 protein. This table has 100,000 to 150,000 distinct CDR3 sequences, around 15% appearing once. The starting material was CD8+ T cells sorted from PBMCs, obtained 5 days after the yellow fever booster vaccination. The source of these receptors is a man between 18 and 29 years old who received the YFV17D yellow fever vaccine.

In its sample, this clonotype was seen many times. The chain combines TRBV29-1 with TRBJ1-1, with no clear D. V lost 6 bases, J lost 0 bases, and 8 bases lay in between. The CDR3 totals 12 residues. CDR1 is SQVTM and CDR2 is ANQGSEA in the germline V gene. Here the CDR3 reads CSVRPMNTEAFF. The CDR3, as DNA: TGCAGCGTCCGACCCATGAACACTGAAGCTTTCTTT. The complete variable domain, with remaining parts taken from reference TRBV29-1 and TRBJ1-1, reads SAVISQKPSRDICQRGTSLTIQCQVDSQVTMMFWYRQQPGQSLTLIATANQGSEATYESGFVIDKFPISRPNLTFSTLTVSNMSPEDSSIYLCSVRPMNTEAFFGQGTRLTVV.

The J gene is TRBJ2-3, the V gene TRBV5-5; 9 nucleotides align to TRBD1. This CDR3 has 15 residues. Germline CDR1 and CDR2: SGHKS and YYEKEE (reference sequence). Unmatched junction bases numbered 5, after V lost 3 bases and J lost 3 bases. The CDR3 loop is CASSWDRVGTDTQYF. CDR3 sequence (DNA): TGTGCCAGCAGCTGGGACAGGGTAGGGACAGATACGCAGTATTTT.

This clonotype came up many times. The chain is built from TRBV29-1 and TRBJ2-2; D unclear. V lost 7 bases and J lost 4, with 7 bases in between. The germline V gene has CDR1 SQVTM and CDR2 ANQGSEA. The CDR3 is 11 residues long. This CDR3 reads CSGLVTGELFF. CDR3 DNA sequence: TGCAGCGGCCTTGTCACCGGGGAGCTGTTTTTT.

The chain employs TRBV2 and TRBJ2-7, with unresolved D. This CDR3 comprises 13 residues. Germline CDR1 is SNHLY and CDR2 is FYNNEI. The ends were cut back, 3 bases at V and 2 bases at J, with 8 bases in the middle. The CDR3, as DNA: TGTGCCAGCAGTGAGGTTAGCACCTACGAGCAGTACGTC. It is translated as CASSEVSTYEQYV.

The DNA for the CDR3 is TGCGCCAGCAGCCAAGATGTATGGGATCGGGCAGATACGCAGTATTTT. Protein: CASSQDVWDRADTQYF. The V and J genes are TRBV4-1 and TRBJ2-3; D is unresolved. The CDR3 extends over 16 amino acids. Trimming stripped 0 bases from V and 4 bases from J, with 14 bases between. Germline V gene lookup returns CDR1 MGHRA and CDR2 YSYEKL.

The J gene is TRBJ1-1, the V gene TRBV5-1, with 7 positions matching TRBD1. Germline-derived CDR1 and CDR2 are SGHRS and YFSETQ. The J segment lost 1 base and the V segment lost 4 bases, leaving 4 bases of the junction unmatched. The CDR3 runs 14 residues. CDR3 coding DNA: TGCGCCAGCAGCATATGGACAGGGAACACTGAAGCTTTCTTT. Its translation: CASSIWTGNTEAFF.

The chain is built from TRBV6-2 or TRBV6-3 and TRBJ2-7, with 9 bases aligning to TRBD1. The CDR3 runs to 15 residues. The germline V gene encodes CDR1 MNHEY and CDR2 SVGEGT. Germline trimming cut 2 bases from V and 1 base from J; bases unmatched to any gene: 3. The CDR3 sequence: CASSYGDRGSYEQYF. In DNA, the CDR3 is TGTGCCAGCAGTTACGGAGACAGGGGGTCCTACGAGCAGTACTTC.

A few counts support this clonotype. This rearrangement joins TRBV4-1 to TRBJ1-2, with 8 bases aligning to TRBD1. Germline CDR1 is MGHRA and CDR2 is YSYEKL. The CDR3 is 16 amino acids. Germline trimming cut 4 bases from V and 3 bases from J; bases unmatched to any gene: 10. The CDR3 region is CASSRYRDRSDYGYTF. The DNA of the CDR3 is TGCGCCAGCAGCCGATACCGGGACAGGTCGGACTATGGCTACACCTTC.

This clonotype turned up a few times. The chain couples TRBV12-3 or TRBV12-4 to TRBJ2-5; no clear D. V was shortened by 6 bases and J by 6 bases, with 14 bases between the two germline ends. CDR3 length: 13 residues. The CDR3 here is CASRSIRAKTQYF. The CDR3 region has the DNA TGTGCCAGCAGGTCTATTAGGGCGAAGACCCAGTACTTC.

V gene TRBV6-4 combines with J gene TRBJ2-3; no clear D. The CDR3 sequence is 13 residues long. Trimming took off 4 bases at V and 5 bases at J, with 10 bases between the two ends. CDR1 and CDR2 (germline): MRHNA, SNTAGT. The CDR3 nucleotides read TGTGCCAGCAGTGCCCAACGTGGAGATACGCAGTATTTT. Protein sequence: CASSAQRGDTQYF.

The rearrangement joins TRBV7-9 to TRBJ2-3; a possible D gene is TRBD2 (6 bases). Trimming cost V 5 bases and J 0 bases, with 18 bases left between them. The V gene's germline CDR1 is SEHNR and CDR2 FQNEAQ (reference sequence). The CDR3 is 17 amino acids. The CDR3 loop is CASSVMGEVRSTDTQYF. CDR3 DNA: TGTGCCAGCAGCGTTATGGGGGAGGTTAGAAGCACAGATACGCAGTATTTT.

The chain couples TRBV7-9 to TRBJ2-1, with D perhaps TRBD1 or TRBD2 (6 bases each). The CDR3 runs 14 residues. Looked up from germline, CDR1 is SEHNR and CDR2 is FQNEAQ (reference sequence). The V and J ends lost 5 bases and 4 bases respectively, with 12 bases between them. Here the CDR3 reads CASSGGPTYNEQFF. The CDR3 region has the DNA TGTGCCAGCAGCGGGGGGCCTACGTACAATGAGCAGTTCTTC.

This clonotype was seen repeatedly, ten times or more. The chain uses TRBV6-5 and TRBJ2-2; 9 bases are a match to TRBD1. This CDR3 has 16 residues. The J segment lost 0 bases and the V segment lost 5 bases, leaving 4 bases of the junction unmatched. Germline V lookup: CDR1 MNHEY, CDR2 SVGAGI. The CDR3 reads CASSRDRGTNTGELFF. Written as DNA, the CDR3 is TGTGCCAGCAGTCGCGACAGGGGGACGAACACCGGGGAGCTGTTTTTT.

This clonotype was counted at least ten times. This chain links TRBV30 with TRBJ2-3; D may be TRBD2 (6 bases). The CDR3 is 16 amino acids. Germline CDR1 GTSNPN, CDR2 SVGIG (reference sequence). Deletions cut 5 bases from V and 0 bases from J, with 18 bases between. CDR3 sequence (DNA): TGTGCCTGGGCGACTAGAGGGACCCCTAGCACAGATACGCAGTATTTT. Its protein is CAWATRGTPSTDTQYF.

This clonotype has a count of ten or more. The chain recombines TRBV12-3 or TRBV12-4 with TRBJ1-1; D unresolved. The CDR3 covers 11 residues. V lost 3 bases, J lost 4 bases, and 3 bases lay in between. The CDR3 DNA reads TGTGCCAGCAGTTTCGGCACTGAAGCTTTCTTT. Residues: CASSFGTEAFF.

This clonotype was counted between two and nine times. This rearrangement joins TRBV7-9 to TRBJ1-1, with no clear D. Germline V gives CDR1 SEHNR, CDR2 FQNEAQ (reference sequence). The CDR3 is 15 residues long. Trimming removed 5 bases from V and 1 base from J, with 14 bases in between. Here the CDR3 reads CASSRGSNTNTEAFF. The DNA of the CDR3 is TGTGCCAGCAGCCGGGGTAGCAATACGAACACTGAAGCTTTCTTT. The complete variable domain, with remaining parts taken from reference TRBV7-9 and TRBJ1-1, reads DTGVSQNPRHKITKRGQNVTFRCDPISEHNRLYWYRQTLGQGPEFLTYFQNEAQLEKSRLLSDRFSAERPKGSFSTLEIQRTEQGDSAMYLCASSRGSNTNTEAFFGQGTRLTVV.

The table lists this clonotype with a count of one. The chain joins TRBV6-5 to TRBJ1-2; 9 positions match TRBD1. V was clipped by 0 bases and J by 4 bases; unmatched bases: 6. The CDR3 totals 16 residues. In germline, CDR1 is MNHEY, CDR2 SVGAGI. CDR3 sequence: CASSYSGTGLSYGYTF. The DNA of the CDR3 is TGTGCCAGCAGTTACTCGGGGACAGGGTTGAGCTATGGCTACACCTTC.